The 24 T cell receptor beta chains in this list originate from one sample, sequenced in a study of blood T cell repertoires in COVID-19. TCRdb keeps only in-frame clones here, not all; method: immunoSEQ multiplex PCR. This sample has about 270,000 clones; 88% occur once, and the top ten carry 0.95% to 1.5%. The source material was PBMCs or T cells enriched from blood (not recorded which). The source of these receptors is a woman aged 40 to 50 with acute COVID-19.

The rearrangement joins TRBV6-5 to TRBJ1-4; D gene uncertain. CDR3 length: 15 amino acids. From germline, CDR1 is MNHEY and CDR2 SVGAGI. The V and J ends lost 4 bases and 7 bases respectively, with 16 bases between them. The CDR3 loop reads CASSFTGRLGEKLFF. CDR3 DNA: TGTGCCAGCAGTTTTACCGGGAGGTTGGGTGAAAAACTGTTTTTT.

This rearrangement joins TRBV6-5 to TRBJ1-2, with 9 nucleotides matching TRBD1. The CDR3 runs to 14 residues. Losses at the gene ends were 5 bases for V and 3 bases for J; bases not matched to a gene: 4. The germline V gene has CDR1 MNHEY and CDR2 SVGAGI. The CDR3 region has the DNA TGTGCCAGCAGTATGGGACAGGGTGACTATGGCTACACCTTC. This sequence encodes CASSMGQGDYGYTF.

The V call is TRBV9, the J call TRBJ1-1; 9 nucleotides align to TRBD1. Germline CDR1 and CDR2: SGDLS and YYNGEE. CDR3 size: 16 residues. Germline trimming cut 2 bases from V and 6 bases from J; bases unmatched to any gene: 11. The CDR3 DNA sequence: TGTGCCAGCAGCGTCCCCCCCGGGACAGGGAGGCCTGAAGCTTTCTTT. Translating gives CASSVPPGTGRPEAFF.

Only a few counts were recorded for this clone. This chain uses TRBV7-9 with TRBJ1-1; D gene uncertain. V was trimmed by 5 bases and J by 4 bases, leaving 14 bases between them. This CDR3 is built from 14 residues. CDR1 SEHNR and CDR2 FQNEAQ come from the germline V gene (reference sequence). The DNA of the CDR3 is TGTGCCAGCAGCGAAAAGATGTTGAGCACTGAAGCTTTCTTT. Protein product: CASSEKMLSTEAFF.

The V gene is TRBV10-2, the J gene TRBJ1-1; TRBD1 might be the D (6 bases). This CDR3 has 14 amino acids. V gave up 8 bases and J gave up 0 bases, with 13 bases separating them. The germline gives CDR1 WSHSY, CDR2 SAAADI. CDR3 nucleotides: TGCGCCAGCGGCTGGGACACGTTGAACACTGAAGCTTTCTTT. Its translation: CASGWDTLNTEAFF.

The chain employs TRBV6-2 or TRBV6-3 and TRBJ1-1; D is perhaps TRBD1 (6 bases). Germline V CDR1 and CDR2: MNHEY, SVGEGT. V dropped 4 bases and J dropped 2 bases, with 17 bases sitting between them. The CDR3 length is 16 residues. The CDR3 bases are TGTGCCAGCAGTTTCAGGGACAAAGGGCTTAACACTGAAGCTTTCTTT. It translates to CASSFRDKGLNTEAFF.

The CDR3 nucleotides read TGTGCCAGTAGTATGAAGGACAGGGTTGGGAACACTGAAGCTTTCTTT. This gives the protein CASSMKDRVGNTEAFF. This chain uses TRBV19 with TRBJ1-1; 8 positions match TRBD1. Losses at the gene ends were 3 bases for V and 1 base for J; bases not matched to a gene: 7. This CDR3 has 16 amino acids. Germline V gene lookup returns CDR1 LNHDA and CDR2 SQIVND (reference sequence).

This sequence joins TRBV15 and TRBJ1-1; unclear D gene. The CDR3 is 13 residues long. Germline CDR1 reads LNHNV; CDR2 reads YYDKDF (reference sequence). V lost 3 bases to trimming and J lost 7 bases, with 12 bases between them. CDR3 loop: CATSSPRLIEAFF. The CDR3 bases are TGTGCCACCAGCAGCCCCAGACTCATTGAAGCTTTCTTT.

CDR3 residues: CSASGRTVNQAGYTF. CDR3 nucleotides: TGCAGTGCTAGTGGGCGTACAGTCAATCAGGCTGGCTACACCTTC. The J gene is TRBJ1-2, the V gene TRBV20-1; the D is unclear. The CDR3 runs to 15 residues. From germline, CDR1 is DFQATT and CDR2 SNEGSKA (reference sequence). V gave up 3 bases and J gave up 7 bases, with 21 bases separating them.

This sequence joins TRBV12-3 or TRBV12-4 and TRBJ1-2, with D maybe TRBD1 (5 bases). Trimming removed 2 bases at V and 4 bases at J, with 8 bases between. The CDR3 sequence is 13 residues long. In nucleotides, the CDR3 is TGTGCCAGCAGTTTACCCGACAGCTATGGCTACACCTTC. Residues: CASSLPDSYGYTF.

This clone was counted a single time. V gene TRBV6-6 combines with J gene TRBJ2-2; 10 nucleotides match TRBD1. After removal of 5 bases from V and 7 bases from J, the junction contained 10 bases not matched to a gene. The germline CDR1 and CDR2 sequences are MNHNY and SVGAGI (reference sequence). CDR3 length equals 16 residues. The CDR3 DNA reads TGTGCCAGCAGTAGCGCCGGGACAGGGGCTGGCGGGGAGCTGTTTTTT. It codes for CASSSAGTGAGGELFF.

J is TRBJ2-7 and V is TRBV10-3; 7 nucleotides agree with TRBD2. J gave up 0 bases and V 8 bases, and 7 bases lay outside the gene matches. The V gene's germline CDR1 is ENHRY and CDR2 SYGVKD. The CDR3 contains 14 residues. The CDR3 DNA is TGTGCCATCGGGAGGGCAGGGCCCTCCTACGAGCAGTACTTC. Translating it yields CAIGRAGPSYEQYF.

V is TRBV5-1 and J is TRBJ2-7; possibly TRBD1 for D (6 bases). Trimming took 0 bases from V and 1 from J, leaving 8 bases between them. The CDR3 spans 14 residues. The germline V gene has CDR1 SGHRS and CDR2 YFSETQ. The chain's CDR3 is CASSLVQGSYEQYF. The CDR3 DNA is TGCGCCAGCAGCTTGGTTCAGGGGTCCTACGAGCAGTACTTC.

This chain uses TRBV6-5 with TRBJ1-2; no reliable D call. Per germline, CDR1 MNHEY and CDR2 SVGAGI. V was cut by 6 bases and J by 1 base, with 6 bases left in between. This CDR3 contains 12 residues. The CDR3 DNA follows: TGTGCCAGCAGGAGTATTAACTATGGCTACACCTTC. Amino acids: CASRSINYGYTF.

This clone was recorded many times. This chain joins TRBV19 and TRBJ1-1, with a weak D call TRBD1 (5 bases). V was shortened by 7 bases and J by 6 bases, with 15 bases between the two germline ends. The CDR3 is 13 amino acids. The germline V gene has CDR1 LNHDA and CDR2 SQIVND (reference sequence). The CDR3 sequence is CASNNRQGAEAFF. In DNA, the CDR3 is TGTGCCAGTAATAATCGCCAGGGCGCTGAAGCTTTCTTT.

The J gene is TRBJ1-5, the V gene TRBV6-4; no reliable D call. The germline V gene encodes CDR1 MRHNA and CDR2 SNTAGT. The CDR3 has 21 amino acids. V lost 1 base to trimming and J lost 0 bases, with 25 bases between them. Here the CDR3 reads CASSDLGGLSQSYYSNQPQHF. CDR3 nucleotide sequence: TGTGCCAGCAGTGACTTGGGTGGTCTTTCACAATCCTACTATAGCAATCAGCCCCAGCATTTT.

The genes are TRBV19 and TRBJ1-1; D is perhaps TRBD1 (6 bases). CDR3 length: 17 amino acids. The V gene's germline CDR1 is LNHDA and CDR2 SQIVND (reference sequence). V was cut by 5 bases and J by 2 bases, with 21 bases left in between. Written as DNA, the CDR3 is TGTGCCAGTAGTTTCGCCGGGACACCGGGTTCTAACACTGAAGCTTTCTTT. It codes for CASSFAGTPGSNTEAFF.

The V call is TRBV29-1, the J call TRBJ2-1; the match to TRBD1 covers 9 bases. This CDR3 spans 14 amino acids. After removal of 7 bases from V and 12 bases from J, the junction contained 16 bases not matched to a gene. Germline V lookup: CDR1 SQVTM, CDR2 ANQGSEA. The CDR3 protein is CSAEGQGEGFGQFF. CDR3 coding DNA: TGCAGCGCCGAGGGACAGGGTGAAGGGTTTGGGCAGTTCTTC.

This chain joins TRBV7-6 and TRBJ2-1, with 10 positions matching TRBD1. The trim removed 0 bases at V and 6 bases at J, leaving 2 bases unmatched. Germline lookup yields CDR1 SGHVS and CDR2 FNYEAQ. This CDR3 is 15 amino acids long. CDR3 DNA: TGTGCCAGCAGCTTAGCTGGGACAGGGGCCAATGAGCAGTTCTTC. It translates to CASSLAGTGANEQFF.

This clone has more than one count but fewer than ten. The chain has TRBV19 and TRBJ2-4; 7 bases agree with TRBD1. Unmatched junction bases numbered 1, after V lost 9 bases and J lost 5 bases. The CDR3 contains 11 residues. Germline V gene data show CDR1 as LNHDA and CDR2 as SQIVND (reference sequence). The CDR3 bases are TGTGCCAGCGGGACAGAAAACATTCAGTACTTC. It is translated as CASGTENIQYF.

The genes are TRBV6-1 and TRBJ1-2; 7 nucleotides agree with TRBD1. Germline CDR1 is MNHNS and CDR2 is SASEGT. Trimming removed 3 bases from V and 3 bases from J; junction bases left unmatched: 10. The CDR3 contains 16 residues. The CDR3: CASSEYEGRGYYGYTF. CDR3 DNA: TGTGCCAGCAGTGAGTATGAAGGCAGGGGGTACTATGGCTACACCTTC.

The V and J genes are TRBV7-9 and TRBJ2-6; D gene unclear. Trimming cost V 1 base and J 2 bases, with 12 bases left between them. The CDR3 totals 17 residues. From germline, CDR1 is SEHNR and CDR2 FQNEAQ (reference sequence). CDR3 bases: TGTGCCAGCAGCTTAGTTTTTTGGGCTACTGGGGCCAACGTCCTGACTTTC. As protein: CASSLVFWATGANVLTF.

About this clone itself: The junction and the germline gene differ at one end; a read error may be behind it. The V and J genes are TRBV7-7 and TRBJ2-1; 7 nucleotides align to TRBD1. The CDR3 spans 15 residues. Germline V gene data show CDR1 as SSHAT and CDR2 as FNYEAQ (reference sequence). The DNA for the CDR3 is TGTGCTAGCAGCAAGACAGGGAGCTCCTACAATGAGCAGTTCTTC. Amino acid sequence: CASSKTGSSYNEQFF. Complete variable domain (other parts from reference TRBV7-7 and TRBJ2-1): GAGVSQSPRYKVTKRGQDVTLRCDPISSHATLYWYQQALGQGPEFLTYFNYEAQPDKSGLPSDRFSAERPEGSISTLTIQRTEQRDSAMYRCASSKTGSSYNEQFFGPGTRLTVL.

The rearrangement links TRBV3-1 (or the pseudogene TRBV3-2) to TRBJ2-1; 9 nucleotides match TRBD2. CDR3 length equals 18 residues. Germline CDR1 LGHDT, CDR2 YNNKEL (reference sequence). J lost 8 bases, V lost 0 bases, and 14 bases had no gene match. The CDR3 is CASSQEWWGSGSGDEQFF. The CDR3 DNA is TGTGCCAGCAGCCAAGAATGGTGGGGTAGCGGGAGTGGGGATGAGCAGTTCTTC.